The source of this T cell receptor (beta chain) is a study of OX40 agonist ivuxolimab in advanced cancers. Study at large: Ivuxolimab, which patients received intravenously every 2 weeks, was dosed at 0.01 to 10 mg/kg. Age averaged around 59 years (range about 23 to 80), and more than 80% were male.

Sequencing used immunoSEQ multiplex PCR; TCRdb keeps in-frame clones, though not all of them. This sample has roughly 77,000 clones, with over 70% found just once. The CDR3 contains 13 residues. V was trimmed by 2 bases and J by 1 base, leaving 5 bases between them. Germline CDR1 is GTSNPN and CDR2 is SVGIG (reference sequence). This sequence was found in an adult with an advanced solid tumor such as melanoma, head and neck, liver or kidney cancer. The rearrangement uses TRBV30 and TRBJ2-2; D unclear. The sequenced sample was CD4+ or CD8+ T cells sorted from blood, obtained in a trial of the OX40 agonist ivuxolimab. The CDR3 loop reads CAWSRMNTGELFF. The CDR3 DNA is TGTGCCTGGAGTCGGATGAACACCGGGGAGCTGTTTTTT.